These 23 T cell receptor beta chains originate from one sample sequenced in a study of OX40 agonist ivuxolimab in advanced cancers. Clones were read by immunoSEQ multiplex PCR, and TCRdb kept only the in-frame ones, dropping some. The data show around 79,000 clones, about nine tenths seen once. Sequenced material: CD4+ or CD8+ T cells sorted from blood, taken in a trial of the OX40 agonist ivuxolimab. These receptors were obtained from an adult with an advanced solid tumor such as melanoma, head and neck, liver or kidney cancer.

The chain couples TRBV5-1 to TRBJ2-7; TRBD1 matches 7 bases. With V trimmed by 0 bases and J by 2 bases, 5 bases remained unmatched. CDR3 length equals 15 residues. Looked up from germline, CDR1 is SGHRS and CDR2 is YFSETQ. The chain's CDR3 is CASSLGQGIPYEQYF. The CDR3 DNA reads TGCGCCAGCAGCTTGGGACAGGGCATCCCCTACGAGCAGTACTTC.

The chain combines TRBV28 with TRBJ1-4; no firm D call. The germline V and J ends were trimmed by 6 bases and 8 bases, with 19 bases remaining between them. CDR3 size: 15 residues. Per germline, CDR1 MDHEN and CDR2 SYDVKM. The CDR3 is CASSFSGSLREKLFF. CDR3 nucleotides: TGTGCCAGCAGCTTCTCGGGATCCCTCAGGGAAAAACTGTTTTTT.

The CDR3 here is CASNTPGGRLFF. The CDR3 nucleotides are TGTGCCAGCAATACTCCCGGGGGGCGACTGTTTTTT. V usage is TRBV28 and J usage is TRBJ1-4; D possibly corresponds to TRBD1 (6 bases). With 7 bases removed from V and 13 bases from J, the gap between germline ends came to 16 bases. CDR1 MDHEN and CDR2 SYDVKM come from the germline V gene. The CDR3 extends over 12 amino acids.

The chain joins TRBV9 to TRBJ2-3, with 7 bases identical to TRBD1. There are 15 residues in the CDR3. Germline V gene data show CDR1 as SGDLS and CDR2 as YYNGEE. V was clipped by 0 bases and J by 5 bases; unmatched bases: 6. CDR3 nucleotides: TGTGCCAGCAGCGTAGAGGCAGGGGGTAAAGATACGCAGTATTTT. Translation gives CASSVEAGGKDTQYF.

With respect to this clone: The sample carries other DNA sequences with the same CDR3. The chain combines TRBV5-8 with TRBJ1-5, with D possibly matching TRBD1 (6 bases). Trimming removed 4 bases from V and 6 bases from J, with 14 bases in between. The germline V gene encodes CDR1 SGHTS and CDR2 YDEGEE. This CDR3 has 14 residues. The CDR3 reads CASSQGMAGQPQHF. In nucleotides, the CDR3 is TGTGCCAGCAGCCAGGGGATGGCCGGTCAGCCCCAGCATTTT. The full variable domain, its missing parts supplied by reference TRBV5-8 and TRBJ1-5, is EAGVTQSPTHLIKTRGQQATLRCSPISGHTSVYWYQQALGLGLQFLLWYDEGEERNRGNFPPRFSGRQFPNYSSELNVNALELEDSALYLCASSQGMAGQPQHFGDGTRLSIL.

This clone was observed a handful of times. The V call is TRBV18, the J call TRBJ1-1; D is perhaps TRBD1 (6 bases). CDR1 is KGHSH and CDR2 is LQKENI in the germline V gene. The CDR3 consists of 13 residues. Trimming stripped 5 bases from V and 1 base from J, with 8 bases between. The CDR3, as DNA: TGTGCCAGCTCATCGGGACAGAACACTGAAGCTTTCTTT. Translated: CASSSGQNTEAFF.

The CDR3 nucleotides are TGCGCCAGCAGCCCAGCTGGGCTAGCGGGAGCGTACGAGCAGTACTTC. Translating it yields CASSPAGLAGAYEQYF. V gene TRBV4-1 combines with J gene TRBJ2-7, with 10 bases fitting TRBD2. V dropped 4 bases and J dropped 4; count of bases not matched to a gene: 10. The CDR3 sequence is 16 residues long. Germline V CDR1 and CDR2: MGHRA, YSYEKL.

Concerning this clone: Other nucleotide sequences from this sample produce the same CDR3. This chain connects TRBV27 to TRBJ1-5; the D is unclear. The CDR3 is made up of 13 amino acids. CDR1 is MNHEY and CDR2 is SMNVEV in the germline V gene (reference sequence). Trimming shortened V by 3 bases and J by 4 bases, and 7 bases separated the two germline ends. In DNA form, the CDR3 reads TGTGCCAGCAGTTTCCGGGAAAATCAGCCCCAGCATTTT. This encodes CASSFRENQPQHF.

This clone was recorded only once. The J gene is TRBJ1-1, the V gene TRBV6-5; D is possibly TRBD1 (5 bases). The germline V and J ends were trimmed by 0 bases and 1 base, with 9 bases remaining between them. Looked up from germline, CDR1 is MNHEY and CDR2 is SVGAGI. The length of the CDR3 is 15 residues. The CDR3 loop reads CASSYSGLPNTEAFF. The CDR3 bases are TGTGCCAGCAGTTACTCGGGACTACCGAACACTGAAGCTTTCTTT.

The V call is TRBV10-3, the J call TRBJ2-7; D is uncertain. Germline CDR1 is ENHRY and CDR2 is SYGVKD. V dropped 0 bases and J dropped 0 bases, with 12 bases sitting between them. The CDR3 is 16 amino acids. The CDR3 sequence: CAISESSQSFSYEQYF. DNA for the CDR3: TGTGCCATCAGTGAGTCTTCACAGTCCTTCTCCTACGAGCAGTACTTC.

This clone was counted once. The V gene is TRBV5-1, the J gene TRBJ1-4; no clear D gene. Trimming cost V 2 bases and J 3 bases, with 11 bases left between them. The CDR3 is 15 residues long. Germline CDR1 and CDR2: SGHRS and YFSETQ. The CDR3 coding sequence is TGCGCCAGCAGCTTCGAGGGTCTGGCTAATGAAAAACTGTTTTTT. It translates to CASSFEGLANEKLFF.

This chain joins TRBV6-1 and TRBJ1-1; D is possibly TRBD1 (5 bases). The germline CDR1 and CDR2 sequences are MNHNS and SASEGT. CDR3 length: 13 amino acids. The V end lost 7 bases, the J end lost 1 base, and 10 bases lay between the germline ends. The CDR3 is CASTRTGNTEAFF. CDR3 sequence (DNA): TGTGCCAGCACCCGTACAGGGAACACTGAAGCTTTCTTT.

The chain uses TRBV30 and TRBJ2-1; D possibly corresponds to TRBD1 (6 bases). CDR3 length: 14 amino acids. The germline V gene encodes CDR1 GTSNPN and CDR2 SVGIG (reference sequence). V lost 2 bases and J 2 bases, leaving 10 bases between the germline ends. The CDR3 spells CAWSMGAPYNEQFF. CDR3 sequence (DNA): TGTGCCTGGAGTATGGGGGCCCCCTACAATGAGCAGTTCTTC.

The rearrangement links TRBV18 to TRBJ1-2, with TRBD1 matching 7 bases. The V segment lost 2 bases and the J segment 6 bases; nucleotides outside the gene matches: 9. Looked up from germline, CDR1 is KGHSH and CDR2 is LQKENI. The CDR3 is 15 residues long. CDR3 residues: CASSPTGTAKDGYTF. The CDR3 bases are TGTGCCAGCTCACCAACCGGGACAGCGAAAGATGGCTACACCTTC.

There are a few counts of this clone. The V and J genes are TRBV9 and TRBJ2-5, with 15 bases matching TRBD2. Trimming removed 0 bases from V and 5 bases from J; junction bases left unmatched: 2. From germline, CDR1 is SGDLS and CDR2 YYNGEE. The CDR3 has 16 amino acids. The CDR3 reads CASSVAGTSGRETQYF. The CDR3 nucleotides are TGTGCCAGCAGCGTAGCTGGGACTAGCGGGAGGGAGACCCAGTACTTC.

This chain joins TRBV15 and TRBJ1-4; TRBD1 might be the D (5 bases). V lost 2 bases and J lost 3, with 10 bases in between. The CDR3 runs 15 residues. Germline V gene lookup returns CDR1 LNHNV and CDR2 YYDKDF (reference sequence). This chain's CDR3 is CATSRTLQANEKLFF. CDR3 DNA sequence: TGTGCCACCAGCAGAACTTTACAGGCTAATGAAAAACTGTTTTTT.

The chain carries TRBV19 and TRBJ2-5, with D uncertain. This CDR3 is built from 15 residues. The ends were cut back, 3 bases at V and 2 bases at J, with 13 bases in the middle. Per germline, CDR1 LNHDA and CDR2 SQIVND (reference sequence). The CDR3 is CASSIGRWGQETQYF. CDR3 bases: TGTGCCAGTAGTATCGGCAGATGGGGTCAAGAGACCCAGTACTTC.

The chain carries TRBV11-3 and TRBJ2-5; D gene uncertain. Per the germline V gene, CDR1 is SGHNT and CDR2 is YENEEA. The CDR3 totals 13 residues. Trimming cost V 5 bases and J 1 base, with 8 bases left between them. The CDR3: CASSPGPQETQYF. The CDR3 bases are TGTGCCAGCAGCCCCGGCCCCCAAGAGACCCAGTACTTC.

The chain uses TRBV27 and TRBJ2-7, with D hard to call. CDR1 and CDR2 (germline): MNHEY, SMNVEV (reference sequence). This CDR3 has 14 residues. The V end was cut by 8 bases, the J end by 2 bases, with 16 bases between. CDR3 in amino acids: CASRDPAPPYEQYF. DNA for the CDR3: TGTGCCAGCCGTGACCCCGCTCCTCCCTACGAGCAGTACTTC.

The genes are TRBV11-2 and TRBJ2-1; D remains unclear. Looked up from germline, CDR1 is SGHAT and CDR2 is FQNNGV. V was shortened by 1 base and J by 9 bases, with 13 bases between the two germline ends. The CDR3 runs to 14 residues. In DNA, the CDR3 is TGTGCCAGCAGCTTAGTGCCCGACTCGACTGAGCAGTTCTTC. Protein sequence: CASSLVPDSTEQFF.

V is TRBV1 and J is TRBJ1-5; the table's D call TRBD1 went unverified against the DNA. TRBV1 counts as a pseudogene. The CDR3 spans 19 residues. The CDR3 nucleotides are TGCACCAGCAGCCAAGATCCGGGCAGGGGACCTTATAGCAATCAGCCCCAGCATTTT. Translation gives CTSSQDPGRGPYSNQPQHF.

This clone occurred once. J is TRBJ2-7 and V is TRBV28; 7 nucleotides line up with TRBD1. Germline V gene lookup returns CDR1 MDHEN and CDR2 SYDVKM. Trimming removed 1 base from V and 3 bases from J; junction bases left unmatched: 6. The CDR3 contains 15 residues. The CDR3 DNA is TGTGCCAGCAGTTTATCCGGGACAGTACTCTACGAGCAGTACTTC. As protein: CASSLSGTVLYEQYF.

In its sample, this clone was seen once. The genes are TRBV30 and TRBJ2-7; D is uncertain. The CDR3 length is 15 residues. V was pared by 1 base and J by 6 bases, with 19 bases between. Germline CDR1 reads GTSNPN; CDR2 reads SVGIG (reference sequence). In DNA form, the CDR3 reads TGTGCCTGGAGTGGGGTTTACCAATCTCGAGGCGAGCAGTACTTC. Amino acid sequence: CAWSGVYQSRGEQYF.